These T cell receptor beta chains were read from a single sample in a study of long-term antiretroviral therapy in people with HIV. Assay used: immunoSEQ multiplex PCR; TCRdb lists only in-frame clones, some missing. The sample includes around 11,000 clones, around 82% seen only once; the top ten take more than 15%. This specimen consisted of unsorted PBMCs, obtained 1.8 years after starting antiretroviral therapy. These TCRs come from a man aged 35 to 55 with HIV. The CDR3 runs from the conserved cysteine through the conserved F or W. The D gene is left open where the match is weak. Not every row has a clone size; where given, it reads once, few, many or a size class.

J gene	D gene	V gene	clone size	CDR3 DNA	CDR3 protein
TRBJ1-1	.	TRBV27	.	TGTGCCAGCAGTTTATTTTCCTCCACTGAAGCTTTCTTT	CASSLFSSTEAFF
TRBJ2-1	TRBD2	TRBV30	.	TGTGCCTGGACTCCGGGACTAGCGGGGCCCAGGCAGTTCTTC	CAWTPGLAGPRQFF
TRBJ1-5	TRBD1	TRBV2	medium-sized	TGTGCCAGCAGTGAAACGGACAGGGCCAATCAGCCCCAGCATTTT	CASSETDRANQPQHF
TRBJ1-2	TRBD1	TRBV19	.	TGTGCCAGTAGTATTAACAGGGGGATAAACGGGGGCTACACCTTC	CASSINRGINGGYTF
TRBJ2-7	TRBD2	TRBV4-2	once	TGTGCCAGCAGCCAAGATTTGTCTAGCGGGAGGTACGAGCAGTACTTC	CASSQDLSSGRYEQYF
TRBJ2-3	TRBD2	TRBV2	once	TGTGCCAGCAGGGATAGCGGGAGGGCATTAGATACGCAGTATTTT	CASRDSGRALDTQYF
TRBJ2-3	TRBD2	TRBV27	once	TGTGCCAGCACCGACCGGGGACTAATCAGCACAGATACGCAGTATTTT	CASTDRGLISTDTQYF
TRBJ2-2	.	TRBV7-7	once	TGTGCTAGCAGCCCTTTTGGGGGGGAGCTGTTTTTT	CASSPFGGELFF
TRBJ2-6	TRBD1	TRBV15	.	TGTGCCACCAGCAGTCCGGGACAGGGCGTCTCTGGGGCCAACGTCCTGACTTTC	CATSSPGQGVSGANVLTF
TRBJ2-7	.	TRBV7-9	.	TGTGCCAGCAGCTTAAGCTACGAGCAGTACTTC	CASSLSYEQYF
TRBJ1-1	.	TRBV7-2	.	TGTGCCAGCAGCTTATTCGGGCAGAGGAACACTGAAGCTTTCTTT	CASSLFGQRNTEAFF
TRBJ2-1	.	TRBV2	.	TGTGCCAGCAGGCAGGACAGATTCTCCTACAATGAGCAGTTCTTC	CASRQDRFSYNEQFF
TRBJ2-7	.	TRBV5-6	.	TGTGCCAGCTATATGGACGGGGACTACGAGCAGTACTTC	CASYMDGDYEQYF
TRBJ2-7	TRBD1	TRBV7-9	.	TGTGCCAGCAGCCGGGACAGCGCCTACGAGCAGTACTTC	CASSRDSAYEQYF
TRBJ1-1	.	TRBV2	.	TGTGCCAGCACCATAGGGTCCAGGAACACTGAAGCTTTCTTT	CASTIGSRNTEAFF
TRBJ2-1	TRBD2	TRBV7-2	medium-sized	TGTGCCAGCAGCTCGAGCCCATCTAGCGGGAGGGCCAATGAGCAGTTCTTC	CASSSSPSSGRANEQFF
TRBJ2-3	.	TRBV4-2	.	TGTGCCAGCAGCCAAGATGGACCAGATACGCAGTATTTT	CASSQDGPDTQYF
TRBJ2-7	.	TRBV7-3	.	TGTGCCAGCAGCTCCGGGGCGTCATACGAGCAGTACTTC	CASSSGASYEQYF
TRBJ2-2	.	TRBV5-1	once	TGCGCCAGCAGCGGGGGAGGAACGAACACCGGGGAGCTGTTTTTT	CASSGGGTNTGELFF
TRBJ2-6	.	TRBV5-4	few	TGTGCCAGCAGCTTGTTCAGGGAAGATGGGGCCAACGTCCTGACTTTC	CASSLFREDGANVLTF
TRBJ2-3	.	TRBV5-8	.	TGTGCCACTATCTATCGGCGGGGCACAGATACGCAGTATTTT	CATIYRRGTDTQYF
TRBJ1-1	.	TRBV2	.	TGTGCCAGCAGTGACGGGCAGTGGGGAAACACTGAAGCTTTCTTT	CASSDGQWGNTEAFF
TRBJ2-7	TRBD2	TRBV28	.	TGTGCCAGCAGTCCTACTCTAGTCCACGGGGGGGAAGGGCACGAGCAGTACTTC	CASSPTLVHGGEGHEQYF
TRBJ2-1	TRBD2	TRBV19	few	TGTGCCAGTAGTGTCGCGAGCGGGAGTCTTTCCTACAATGAGCAGTTCTTC	CASSVASGSLSYNEQFF
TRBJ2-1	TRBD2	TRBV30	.	TGTGCCTGGAGTGGGGGTAGCGGGGGGTCCGCCTACAATGAGCAGTTCTTC	CAWSGGSGGSAYNEQFF
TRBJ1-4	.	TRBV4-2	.	TGTGCCAGCAGCCAAGTGGGGTTTGGGGTTACTGAAAAACTGTTTTTT	CASSQVGFGVTEKLFF
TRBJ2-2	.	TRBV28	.	TGTGCCAGCAGCGGCCCAATTCCAAGCACCGGGGAGCTGTTTTTT	CASSGPIPSTGELFF
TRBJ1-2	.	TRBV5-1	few	TGCGCCAGCAGCTTGGTAGGCTCGGAGTACACCTTC	CASSLVGSEYTF
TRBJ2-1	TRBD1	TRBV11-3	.	TGTGCCAGCAGCCAAAGGACAGGGGGCTCTGGCAATGAGCAGTTCTTC	CASSQRTGGSGNEQFF
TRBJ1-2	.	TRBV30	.	TGTGCCTCGATCCCAGCCGTTAAGGGTGGCTACACCTTC	CASIPAVKGGYTF
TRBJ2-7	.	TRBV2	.	TGTGCCAGCGGTGGAGGGTCCGCGGACGAGCAGTACTTC	CASGGGSADEQYF
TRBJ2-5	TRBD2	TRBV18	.	TGTGCCAGCTCACAGGACAGCACACTAGCGGGAGCGGAGACCCAGTACTTC	CASSQDSTLAGAETQYF
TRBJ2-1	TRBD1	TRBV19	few	TGTGCCAGTAGTATCGGGACAGGCGGCCCCAATGAGCAGTTCTTC	CASSIGTGGPNEQFF
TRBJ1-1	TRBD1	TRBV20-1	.	TGCAGTGCCACCGGGACAGTGTCTTTCTTT	CSATGTVSFF
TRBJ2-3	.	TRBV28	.	TGTGCCAGCAGAAGCGCAGATACGCAGTATTTT	CASRSADTQYF
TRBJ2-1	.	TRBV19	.	TGTGCCAGTAGTATAGGAGGACTAATCAACGCGAATGAGCAGTTCTTC	CASSIGGLINANEQFF
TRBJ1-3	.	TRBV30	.	TGTGCCTGGAGTAGTGGCTCTGGAAACACCATATATTTT	CAWSSGSGNTIYF
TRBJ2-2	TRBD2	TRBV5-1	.	TGCGCCAGCAGCTTGGGTCCCCTAGCGGGGTACACCGGGGAGCTGTTTTTT	CASSLGPLAGYTGELFF
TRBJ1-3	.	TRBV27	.	TGTGCCAGCAGAGGAAGGCAAGACAGGACCTCTGGAAACACCATATATTTT	CASRGRQDRTSGNTIYF
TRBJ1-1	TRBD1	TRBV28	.	TGTGCCAGCCAGGGAGGCCAGGGGGTATTCGTCAACACTGAAGCTTTCTTT	CASQGGQGVFVNTEAFF
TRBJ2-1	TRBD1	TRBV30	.	TGTGCCTCCACGACAGGGGACTATGAGCAGTTCTTC	CASTTGDYEQFF
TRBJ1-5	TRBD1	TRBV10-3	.	TGTGCCAGTAGGGATGGACAGGGAAGGCAGCCCCAGCATTTT	CASRDGQGRQPQHF
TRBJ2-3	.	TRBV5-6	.	TGTGCCAGCAGCTTATGGGGCAGGTTCACAGATACGCAGTATTTT	CASSLWGRFTDTQYF
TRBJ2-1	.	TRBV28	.	TGTGCCAGCAGTTTCCCACACCTGGGGGGAGGTTGGTTCTTC	CASSFPHLGGGWFF
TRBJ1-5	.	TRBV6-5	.	TGTGCCAGCAGTGAGGGTAGCAATCAGCCCCAGCATTTT	CASSEGSNQPQHF
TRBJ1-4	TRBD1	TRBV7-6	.	TGTGCCAGCAGCTTAGACACAGGGGGCGAAAAACTGTTTTTT	CASSLDTGGEKLFF
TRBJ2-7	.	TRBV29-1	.	TGCAGCGCCCGACAGGCCTCCTACGAGCAGTACTTC	CSARQASYEQYF
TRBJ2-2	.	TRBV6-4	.	TGTGCCAGCAGTGCCAGGACCACCGGGGAGCTGTTTTTT	CASSARTTGELFF
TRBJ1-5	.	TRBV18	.	TGTGCCAGCTCAGAGGACACTAGCAATCAGCCCCAGCATTTT	CASSEDTSNQPQHF
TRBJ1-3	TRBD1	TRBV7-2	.	TGTGCCAGCAGCTTATGGACAGGGGGAGGAAACACCATATATTTT	CASSLWTGGGNTIYF
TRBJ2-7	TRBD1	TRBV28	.	TGTGCCAGCAGAAAACCGGGACAGGGGGAGTACGAGCAGTACTTC	CASRKPGQGEYEQYF
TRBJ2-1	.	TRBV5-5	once	TGTGCCAGCAGCACTTCCTGGACAGTCCCAACCTACAATGAGCAGTTCTTC	CASSTSWTVPTYNEQFF
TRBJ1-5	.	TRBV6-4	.	TGTGCCAGCAGTGACGGGGACAATCAGCCCCAGCATTTT	CASSDGDNQPQHF
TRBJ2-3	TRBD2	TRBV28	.	TGTGCCAGCAGTTCCCACTATTTGCGGGAGGGCGTCACAGATACGCAGTATTTT	CASSSHYLREGVTDTQYF
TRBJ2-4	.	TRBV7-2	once	TGTGCCAGCAGTAGGACCCGGGCCCAGGGGACCAAAAACATTCAGTACTTC	CASSRTRAQGTKNIQYF